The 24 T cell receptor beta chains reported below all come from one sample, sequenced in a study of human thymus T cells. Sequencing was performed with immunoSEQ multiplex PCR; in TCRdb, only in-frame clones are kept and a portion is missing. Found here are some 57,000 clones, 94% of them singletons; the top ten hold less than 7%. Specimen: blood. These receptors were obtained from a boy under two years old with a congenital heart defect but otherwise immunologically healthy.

The CDR3, as DNA: TGTGCCACCAGCAGGAGTTTAGCAGGGAGCACAGATACGCAGTATTTT. It yields the protein CATSRSLAGSTDTQYF. The rearrangement links TRBV15 to TRBJ2-3, with D perhaps matching TRBD1 (5 bases). V lost 3 bases and J 0 bases, leaving 13 bases between the germline ends. The CDR3 covers 16 residues. Germline V gene lookup returns CDR1 LNHNV and CDR2 YYDKDF (reference sequence).

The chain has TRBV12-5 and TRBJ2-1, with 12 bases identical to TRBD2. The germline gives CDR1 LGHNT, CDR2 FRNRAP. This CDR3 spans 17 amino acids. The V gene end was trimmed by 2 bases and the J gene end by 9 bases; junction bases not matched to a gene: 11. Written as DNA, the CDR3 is TGTGCTAGTGGTTTGTTCGGAACTAGCGGGGGGTTAGGTGAGCAGTTCTTC. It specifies CASGLFGTSGGLGEQFF.

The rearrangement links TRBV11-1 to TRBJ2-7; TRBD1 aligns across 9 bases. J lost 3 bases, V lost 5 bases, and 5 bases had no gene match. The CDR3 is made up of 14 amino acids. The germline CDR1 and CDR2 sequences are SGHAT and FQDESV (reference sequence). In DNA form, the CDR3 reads TGTGCCAGCAGCCGGGGACAGGGTTTCTACGAGCAGTACTTC. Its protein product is CASSRGQGFYEQYF.

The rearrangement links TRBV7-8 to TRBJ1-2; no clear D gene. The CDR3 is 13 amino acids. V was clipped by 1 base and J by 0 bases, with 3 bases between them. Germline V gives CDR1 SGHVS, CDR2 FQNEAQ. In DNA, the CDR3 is TGTGCCAGCAGCTTAGTTTCTAACTATGGCTACACCTTC. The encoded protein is CASSLVSNYGYTF.

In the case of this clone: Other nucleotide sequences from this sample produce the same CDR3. CDR3 sequence reads: CASSLTGTGGGYTF. The CDR3 nucleotides read TGCGCCAGCAGCTTGACCGGGACAGGGGGCGGCTACACCTTC. The chain combines TRBV5-1 with TRBJ1-2; 12 bases are shared with TRBD1. Trimming at V came to 1 base and at J to 8 bases, leaving 3 bases not matched to a gene. CDR1 and CDR2 from the germline V gene are SGHRS and YFSETQ. CDR3 length: 14 residues. The full variable domain, rest sourced from reference TRBV5-1 and TRBJ1-2, is KAGVTQTPRYLIKTRGQQVTLSCSPISGHRSVSWYQQTPGQGLQFLFEYFSETQRNKGNFPGRFSGRQFSNSRSEMNVSTLELGDSALYLCASSLTGTGGGYTFGSGTRLTVV.

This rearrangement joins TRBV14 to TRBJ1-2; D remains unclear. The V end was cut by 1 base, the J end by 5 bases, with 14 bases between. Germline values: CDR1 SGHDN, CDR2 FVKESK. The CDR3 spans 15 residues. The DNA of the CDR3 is TGTGCCAGCAGCCAAGTCCCTATCCGGGGATATGGCTACACCTTC. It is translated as CASSQVPIRGYGYTF.

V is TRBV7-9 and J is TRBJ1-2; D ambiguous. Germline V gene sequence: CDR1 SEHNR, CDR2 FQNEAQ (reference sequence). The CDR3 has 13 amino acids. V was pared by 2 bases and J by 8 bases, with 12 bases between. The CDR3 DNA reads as TGTGCCAGCAGCTTAATTGGAGGGAACGGCTACACCTTC. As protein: CASSLIGGNGYTF.

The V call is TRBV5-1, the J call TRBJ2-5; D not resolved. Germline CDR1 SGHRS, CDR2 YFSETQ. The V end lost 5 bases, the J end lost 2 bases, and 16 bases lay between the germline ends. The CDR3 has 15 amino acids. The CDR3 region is CASSWVIALQETQYF. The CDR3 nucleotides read TGCGCCAGCAGTTGGGTTATAGCACTGCAAGAGACCCAGTACTTC.

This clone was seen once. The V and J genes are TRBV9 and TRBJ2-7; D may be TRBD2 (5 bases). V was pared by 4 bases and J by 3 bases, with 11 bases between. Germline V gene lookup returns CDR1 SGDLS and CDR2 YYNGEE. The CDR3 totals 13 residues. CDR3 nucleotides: TGTGCCAGCAGCCCACGAGGGCACTACGAGCAGTACTTC. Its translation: CASSPRGHYEQYF.

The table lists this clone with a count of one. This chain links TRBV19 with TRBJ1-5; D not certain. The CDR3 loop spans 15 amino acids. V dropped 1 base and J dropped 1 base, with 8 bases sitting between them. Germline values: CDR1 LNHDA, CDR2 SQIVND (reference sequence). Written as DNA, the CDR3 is TGTGCCAGTAGTATAGGGGGTGGCAGCAATCAGCCCCAGCATTTT. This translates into CASSIGGGSNQPQHF.

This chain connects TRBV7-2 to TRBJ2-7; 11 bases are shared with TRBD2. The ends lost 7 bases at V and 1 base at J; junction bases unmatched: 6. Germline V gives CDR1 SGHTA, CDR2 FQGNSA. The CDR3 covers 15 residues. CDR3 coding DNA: TGTGCCAGCACCTTTCTAGCGGGAGGTTCCTACGAGCAGTACTTC. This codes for CASTFLAGGSYEQYF.

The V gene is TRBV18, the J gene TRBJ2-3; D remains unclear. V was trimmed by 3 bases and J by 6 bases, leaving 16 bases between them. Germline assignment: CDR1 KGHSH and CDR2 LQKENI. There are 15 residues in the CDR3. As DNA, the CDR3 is TGTGCCAGCTCACCGGGCGATTACGCCGAGGATACGCAGTATTTT. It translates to CASSPGDYAEDTQYF.

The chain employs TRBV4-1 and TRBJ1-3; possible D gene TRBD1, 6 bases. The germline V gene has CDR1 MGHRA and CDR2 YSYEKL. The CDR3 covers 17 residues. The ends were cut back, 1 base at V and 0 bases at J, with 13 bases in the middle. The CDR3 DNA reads TGCGCCAGCAGCCAAGGACAGGCCCTCTTCTCTGGAAACACCATATATTTT. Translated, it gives CASSQGQALFSGNTIYF.

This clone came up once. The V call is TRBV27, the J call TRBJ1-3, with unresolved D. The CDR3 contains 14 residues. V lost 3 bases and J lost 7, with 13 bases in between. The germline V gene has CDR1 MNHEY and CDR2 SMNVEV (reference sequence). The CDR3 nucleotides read TGTGCCAGCAGTTTTTCACGTACGGGGAACACCATATATTTT. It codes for CASSFSRTGNTIYF.

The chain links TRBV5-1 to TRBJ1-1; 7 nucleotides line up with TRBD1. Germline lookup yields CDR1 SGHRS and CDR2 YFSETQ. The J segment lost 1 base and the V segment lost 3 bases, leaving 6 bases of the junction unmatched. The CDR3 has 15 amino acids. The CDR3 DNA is TGCGCCAGCAGCTGGAAACAGGGGCCGAACACTGAAGCTTTCTTT. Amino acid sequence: CASSWKQGPNTEAFF. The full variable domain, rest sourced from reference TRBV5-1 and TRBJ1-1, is KAGVTQTPRYLIKTRGQQVTLSCSPISGHRSVSWYQQTPGQGLQFLFEYFSETQRNKGNFPGRFSGRQFSNSRSEMNVSTLELGDSALYLCASSWKQGPNTEAFFGQGTRLTVV.

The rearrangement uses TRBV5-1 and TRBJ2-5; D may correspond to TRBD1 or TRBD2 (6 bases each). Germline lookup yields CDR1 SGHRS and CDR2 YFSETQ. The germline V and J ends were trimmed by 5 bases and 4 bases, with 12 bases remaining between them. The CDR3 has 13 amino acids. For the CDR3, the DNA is TGCGCCAGCAGACGGGGGCCCGGAGAGACCCAGTACTTC. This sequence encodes CASRRGPGETQYF.

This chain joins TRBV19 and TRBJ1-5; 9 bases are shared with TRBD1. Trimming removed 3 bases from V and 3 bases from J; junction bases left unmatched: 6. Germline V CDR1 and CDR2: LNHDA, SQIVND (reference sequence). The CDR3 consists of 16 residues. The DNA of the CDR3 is TGTGCCAGTAGTATTGCCGGGACAGGGTTCAATCAGCCCCAGCATTTT. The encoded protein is CASSIAGTGFNQPQHF.

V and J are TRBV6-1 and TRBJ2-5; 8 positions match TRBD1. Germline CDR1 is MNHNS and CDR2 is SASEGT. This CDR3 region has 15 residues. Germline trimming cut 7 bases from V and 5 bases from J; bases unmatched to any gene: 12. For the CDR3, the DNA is TGTGCCAGCAAGGAGGGGCAGGGGGCGGGGGAGACCCAGTACTTC. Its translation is CASKEGQGAGETQYF.

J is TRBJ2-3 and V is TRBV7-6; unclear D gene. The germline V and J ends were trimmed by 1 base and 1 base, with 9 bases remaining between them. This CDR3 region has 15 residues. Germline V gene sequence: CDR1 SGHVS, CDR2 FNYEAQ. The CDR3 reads CASSLGGLRTDTQYF. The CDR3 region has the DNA TGTGCCAGCAGCTTAGGCGGCCTCCGCACAGATACGCAGTATTTT.

The CDR3 nucleotides read TGTGCCAGCGACCGATACACCACCCACGAGCAGTACTTC. It translates to CASDRYTTHEQYF. The chain has TRBV27 and TRBJ2-7; D is unresolved. This CDR3 region has 13 residues. V was clipped by 8 bases and J by 5 bases, with 16 bases between them. CDR1 is MNHEY, CDR2 SMNVEV, per germline (reference sequence).

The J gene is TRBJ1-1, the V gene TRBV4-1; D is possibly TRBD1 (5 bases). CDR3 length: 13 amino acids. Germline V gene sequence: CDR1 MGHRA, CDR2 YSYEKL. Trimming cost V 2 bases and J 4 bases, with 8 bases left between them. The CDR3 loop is CASSQQGLTEAFF. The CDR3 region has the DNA TGCGCCAGCAGCCAACAGGGACTCACTGAAGCTTTCTTT.

CDR3 region: CASSMTSGRRTDTQYF. The CDR3 DNA reads TGTGCCAGTAGTATGACTAGCGGGAGAAGGACAGATACGCAGTATTTT. The chain combines TRBV19 with TRBJ2-3; 12 positions match TRBD2. The V gene end was trimmed by 3 bases and the J gene end by 3 bases; junction bases not matched to a gene: 4. The length of the CDR3 is 16 residues. Germline V gene data show CDR1 as LNHDA and CDR2 as SQIVND (reference sequence).

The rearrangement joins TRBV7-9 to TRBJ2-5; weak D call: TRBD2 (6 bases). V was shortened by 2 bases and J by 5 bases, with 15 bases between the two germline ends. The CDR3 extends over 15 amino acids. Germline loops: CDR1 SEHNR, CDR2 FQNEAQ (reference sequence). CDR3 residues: CASSLNPRGPETQYF. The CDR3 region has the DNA TGTGCCAGCAGCTTAAACCCGCGGGGTCCGGAGACCCAGTACTTC.

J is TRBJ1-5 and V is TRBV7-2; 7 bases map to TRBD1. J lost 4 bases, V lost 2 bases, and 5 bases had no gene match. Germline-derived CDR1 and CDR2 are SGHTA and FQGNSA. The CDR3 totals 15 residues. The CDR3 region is CASSLWDRNNQPQHF. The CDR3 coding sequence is TGTGCCAGCAGCTTATGGGACAGAAATAATCAGCCCCAGCATTTT.